Given below is one T cell receptor (beta chain) in context. Using immunoSEQ multiplex PCR, the repertoire was profiled, and TCRdb retains in-frame clones only, with some absent. This sample has about 270,000 clones; around 89% occur once, and the top ten carry roughly 2.3%. Two negative PCRs, clearance, or symptom resolution characterized the recovered Cohort 3 donors. These data come from a study of blood T cell repertoires in COVID-19. Study background: Donors in the United States, Italy and Spain gave samples during acute or convalescent COVID-19. PBMCs, B-cell-depleted T cells, or T cells were the source of the cDNA or gDNA that made up the material.

Per germline, CDR1 SGHRS and CDR2 YFSETQ. The CDR3 consists of 14 residues. V dropped 7 bases and J dropped 4 bases, with 14 bases sitting between them. Sequenced: PBMCs or T cells enriched from blood (not recorded which). The clonotype originates from a young woman who had recovered from COVID-19. The rearrangement joins TRBV5-1 to TRBJ2-2, with a possible D match to TRBD1 (6 bases). DNA for the CDR3: TGCGCCAGCGGCCACGCACAGGGCACCGGGGAGCTGTTTTTT. Its translation: CASGHAQGTGELFF.